This TCR beta chain comes out of a study of blood T cell repertoires in COVID-19. Study-level information: In each case, the material was cDNA or gDNA derived from T cells, B-cell-depleted T cells, or PBMCs.

Participants, about 18 to 95 years old, spanned under 25 US areas. Authors' analysis steps: The authors estimated nucleated cell counts from reference gene primer amplification. Assay: immunoSEQ multiplex PCR; the TCRdb copy retains only in-frame clones and omits some. V, J and clone size reflect that table, while D and trimming were determined from the DNA. The profile shows approximately 260,000 clones, roughly 86% of them singletons. Germline V gene sequence: CDR1 SGHAT, CDR2 FQDESV (reference sequence). This CDR3 is 13 amino acids long. Deletions cut 4 bases from V and 7 bases from J, with 10 bases between.

Sequencing was done on a sample of PBMCs or T cells enriched from blood (not recorded which). The origin of this receptor is a woman aged 55-70 years who had recovered from COVID-19. V gene TRBV11-1 combines with J gene TRBJ2-2; a weak D match, TRBD2 (6 bases). CDR3 bases: TGTGCCAGCAGCTCGGTTAGCGGCGGGGAGCTGTTTTTT. This encodes CASSSVSGGELFF.